The 19 T cell receptor beta chains in this list originate from one sample, sequenced in a study of T cell repertoires in cytomegalovirus infection. In TCRdb, the reads were re-called with MiXCR into one record per CDR3 protein. The sample lists almost 550,000 distinct CDR3 sequences; 16% were seen once. Sequencing used CD8+ T cells from PBMCs. The receptors were sampled from a human donor in good health (CMV status not recorded). Some clones in this sample may be carry-over from other donors' samples.

This clonotype was seen many times. The chain is built from TRBV12-5 and TRBJ1-5, with a tentative D call TRBD1 (6 bases). Germline V gene sequence: CDR1 LGHNT, CDR2 FRNRAP. This CDR3 spans 12 amino acids. V was cut by 4 bases and J by 9 bases, with 10 bases left in between. This chain's CDR3 is CASGSRGRPQHF. The CDR3 nucleotides are TGTGCTAGTGGTTCCCGGGGGCGGCCCCAGCATTTT.

In regard to this clonotype: This may come from a read error, since a much larger clone is one base off. Since no conserved phenylalanine or tryptophan closes the CDR3, a read error is the likely cause. The V and J genes are TRBV6-2 or TRBV6-3 and TRBJ2-1; D is uncertain. The CDR3 is 16 residues long. Germline CDR1 is MNHEY and CDR2 is SVGEGT. Trimming stripped 5 bases from V and 4 bases from J, with 18 bases between. In nucleotides, the CDR3 is TGTGCCAGCAGTGTCCGCGGCGCGCCAATTTACAATGAGCAGTTCTAC. It is translated as CASSVRGAPIYNEQFY.

This clonotype was detected ten times or more. J is TRBJ1-1 and V is TRBV7-9; D uncertain. CDR3 length equals 13 residues. Trimming took off 5 bases at V and 7 bases at J, with 14 bases between the two ends. Germline CDR1 and CDR2: SEHNR and FQNEAQ (reference sequence). The CDR3 sequence: CASSPPREVEAFF. CDR3 bases: TGTGCCAGCAGCCCCCCGAGGGAAGTTGAAGCTTTCTTT.

This clonotype was observed a few times. The chain is built from TRBV20-1 and TRBJ2-3; a weak D match, TRBD2 (6 bases). CDR1 is DFQATT and CDR2 is SNEGSKA in the germline V gene (reference sequence). The V and J ends lost 6 bases and 6 bases respectively, with 7 bases between them. There are 10 residues in the CDR3. The CDR3 here is CSASGDTQYF. In DNA form, the CDR3 reads TGCAGTGCCAGCGGGGATACGCAGTATTTT.

This clonotype appeared a few times. The V and J genes are TRBV12-3 or TRBV12-4 and TRBJ2-1; TRBD2 aligns across 12 bases. The CDR3 length is 17 residues. V was clipped by 2 bases and J by 4 bases; unmatched bases: 6. CDR3 in DNA: TGTGCCAGCAGTTTATCGGCTAGCGGGAGGGTTTACAATGAGCAGTTCTTC. As protein: CASSLSASGRVYNEQFF.

This clonotype was observed many times. V usage is TRBV27 and J usage is TRBJ1-4; possibly TRBD1 for D (6 bases). This CDR3 region has 14 residues. The V end lost 2 bases, the J end lost 7 bases, and 11 bases lay between the germline ends. CDR1 MNHEY and CDR2 SMNVEV come from the germline V gene (reference sequence). CDR3 sequence (DNA): TGTGCCAGCAGTTTACAGGGAGGGGGTGAAAAACTGTTTTTT. Translation: CASSLQGGGEKLFF.

This clonotype was observed at least ten times. J is TRBJ2-3 and V is TRBV27; no clear D. The CDR3 contains 14 residues. Per germline, CDR1 MNHEY and CDR2 SMNVEV (reference sequence). V lost 3 bases to trimming and J lost 4 bases, with 11 bases between them. DNA of the CDR3: TGTGCCAGCAGTTTTGATCAGACGGCAGATACGCAGTATTTT. Translated, it gives CASSFDQTADTQYF.

As to this clonotype: This may be a read error: a much more frequent sequence differs by one nucleotide. The chain has TRBV6-2 or TRBV6-3 and TRBJ1-1; D is unclear. The CDR3 is 8 residues long. Germline V CDR1 and CDR2: MNHEY, SVGEGT. The CDR3 sequence: CASSEPFF. The CDR3 DNA reads as TGTGCCAGCAGTGAACCTTTCTTT.

At least ten counts were recorded for this clonotype. This chain joins TRBV5-4 and TRBJ2-7; 9 bases are a match to TRBD1. Germline-derived CDR1 and CDR2 are SGHNT and YYREEE (reference sequence). J gave up 5 bases and V 4 bases, and 13 bases lay outside the gene matches. This CDR3 region has 16 residues. CDR3 sequence (DNA): TGTGCCAGCAGCATACCTGCTGACAGGGGGAACGACGAGCAGTACTTC. Its protein is CASSIPADRGNDEQYF.

The V gene is TRBV27, the J gene TRBJ2-5, with D perhaps assigned TRBD1 or TRBD2 (6 bases each). The V end lost 2 bases, the J end lost 4 bases, and 11 bases lay between the germline ends. The CDR3 loop spans 14 amino acids. Germline CDR1 reads MNHEY; CDR2 reads SMNVEV (reference sequence). CDR3 DNA: TGTGCCAGCAGTTTAAGGGGGGACCGAGAGACCCAGTACTTC. Translation gives CASSLRGDRETQYF.

This clonotype showed up just a few times. V is TRBV20-1 and J is TRBJ2-4, with D perhaps TRBD2 (6 bases). This CDR3 spans 15 amino acids. The V and J ends lost 1 base and 0 bases respectively, with 10 bases between them. CDR1 and CDR2 (germline): DFQATT, SNEGSKA (reference sequence). This chain's CDR3 is CSARGRGRAKNIQYF. CDR3 coding DNA: TGCAGTGCTAGAGGGAGGGGAAGAGCCAAAAACATTCAGTACTTC.

This clonotype was observed many times. V and J are TRBV7-6 and TRBJ1-2; D unresolved. The germline V and J ends were trimmed by 5 bases and 7 bases, with 11 bases remaining between them. Germline V lookup: CDR1 SGHVS, CDR2 FNYEAQ. The CDR3 length is 12 residues. The CDR3 loop reads CASSEARGGYTF. The DNA of the CDR3 is TGTGCCAGCAGCGAGGCGCGGGGTGGCTACACCTTC.

The rearrangement uses TRBV5-1 and TRBJ2-4; D may correspond to TRBD1 or TRBD2 (6 bases each). CDR3 length equals 14 residues. Trimming shortened V by 4 bases and J by 10 bases, and 18 bases separated the two germline ends. Per germline, CDR1 SGHRS and CDR2 YFSETQ. CDR3 residues: CASSAGRGLRIQYF. CDR3 nucleotide sequence: TGCGCCAGCAGCGCGGGTCGGGGGCTGAGGATTCAGTACTTC.

The table lists this clonotype with many counts. The rearrangement links TRBV7-6 to TRBJ1-5; a weak D match, TRBD1 (5 bases). The CDR3 contains 15 residues. Germline CDR1 reads SGHVS; CDR2 reads FNYEAQ. Trimming stripped 4 bases from V and 3 bases from J, with 13 bases between. The DNA of the CDR3 is TGTGCCAGCAGCTCGGACTGGGGCGTCAATCAGCCCCAGCATTTT. Its translation is CASSSDWGVNQPQHF.

This clonotype was seen a few times. The CDR3 ends on some other residue instead of the conserved phenylalanine or tryptophan, so this is likely a read error. This rearrangement joins TRBV11-2 to TRBJ1-1, with D unresolved. The CDR3 is 15 residues long. CDR1 and CDR2 from the germline V gene are SGHAT and FQNNGV. With 0 bases removed from V and 2 bases from J, the gap between germline ends came to 10 bases. The CDR3 spells CASSLDEGSNTEAFL. CDR3 sequence (DNA): TGTGCCAGCAGCTTAGATGAAGGGAGCAACACTGAAGCTTTCCTT.

The CDR3 nucleotides read TGCAGTGCTAGAGTCCCGACTAGCGGGACCTCCTACGAGCAGTACTTC. As protein: CSARVPTSGTSYEQYF. The J gene is TRBJ2-7, the V gene TRBV20-1; 11 nucleotides line up with TRBD2. This CDR3 region has 16 residues. Germline V gene lookup returns CDR1 DFQATT and CDR2 SNEGSKA (reference sequence). V gave up 1 base and J gave up 0 bases; unmatched junction bases: 5.

The chain joins TRBV6-4 to TRBJ1-2, with TRBD1 matching 8 bases. V trimming: 6 bases; J trimming: 4 bases; junction bases outside the gene matches: 10. The CDR3 is 15 residues long. Per the germline V gene, CDR1 is MRHNA and CDR2 is SNTAGT. The CDR3 sequence: CASSPGGAPFYGYTF. The DNA for the CDR3 is TGTGCCAGCAGCCCAGGGGGCGCACCCTTCTATGGCTACACCTTC.

This clonotype was seen at least ten times. The chain carries TRBV7-8 and TRBJ2-1; TRBD2 matches 9 bases. Germline values: CDR1 SGHVS, CDR2 FQNEAQ. There are 14 residues in the CDR3. V gave up 1 base and J gave up 8 bases; unmatched junction bases: 3. CDR3 protein: CASSLEAGGDEQFF. In DNA, the CDR3 is TGTGCCAGCAGCTTAGAAGCGGGAGGTGATGAGCAGTTCTTC.

This clonotype appeared many times. This chain uses TRBV10-3 with TRBJ2-2, with D unresolved. CDR3 length: 19 residues. V was pared by 1 base and J by 1 base, with 19 bases between. Germline loops: CDR1 ENHRY, CDR2 SYGVKD. The CDR3 DNA reads as TGTGCCATCAGTGAGTTGTCTCTCATCCCCCCAGAGAACACCGGGGAGCTGTTTTTT. This encodes CAISELSLIPPENTGELFF.